These T cell receptor beta chains were read from a single sample in a study of T-cell memory formation after mild COVID-19. TCRdb re-called the 5' RACE reads through MiXCR, storing one row per CDR3 protein. The data contain around 300,000 distinct CDR3 sequences, roughly 15% of them singletons. The sequenced sample was PBMCs or a T cell subset sorted from them (not recorded which). The receptors shown here come from a man aged 18-30 years who had mild COVID-19 (a few samples of this study predate the infection). Cell type and time point are not known. Both conserved end residues are part of each CDR3. Each record gives: D gene, V gene, J gene, clone size, CDR3 DNA, CDR3 protein. D genes are given only for firm matches. Some rows have no size entry. The others give once, few or many, or a class for an expanded clone.

D gene: NA
V gene: TRBV18
J gene: TRBJ2-3
clone size: many
CDR3 DNA: TGTGCCAGCTCACCACCCGAGGGGGTAGATACGCAGTATTTT
CDR3 protein: CASSPPEGVDTQYF

D gene: NA
V gene: TRBV25-1
J gene: TRBJ1-2
clone size: NA
CDR3 DNA: TGTGCCAGCAGGGAACAGGGATTAGGTGGCTACACCTTC
CDR3 protein: CASREQGLGGYTF

D gene: NA
V gene: TRBV7-2
J gene: TRBJ2-2
clone size: NA
CDR3 DNA: TGTGCCAGCAGCTTCGGGTGGGGGCCCGGGGAGCTGTTTTTT
CDR3 protein: CASSFGWGPGELFF

D gene: NA
V gene: TRBV29-1
J gene: TRBJ2-3
clone size: NA
CDR3 DNA: TGCAGCGTTGCCGGGGAGGCAGATACGCAGTATTTT
CDR3 protein: CSVAGEADTQYF

D gene: NA
V gene: TRBV6-2/TRBV6-3
J gene: TRBJ2-5
clone size: NA
CDR3 DNA: TGTGCCAGCAGTTTATTCATTGAGACCCAGTACTTC
CDR3 protein: CASSLFIETQYF

D gene: TRBD1
V gene: TRBV6-6
J gene: TRBJ1-3
clone size: NA
CDR3 DNA: TGTGCCAGCAGCCGTCCCGTCGGGACAGCCGCTGGAAACACCATATATTTT
CDR3 protein: CASSRPVGTAAGNTIYF

D gene: TRBD1
V gene: TRBV27
J gene: TRBJ1-2
clone size: few
CDR3 DNA: TGTGCCAGCAGTCCCCGGGACAGGGTCGCGTTGAATGGCTACACCTTC
CDR3 protein: CASSPRDRVALNGYTF

D gene: NA
V gene: TRBV7-9
J gene: TRBJ2-1
clone size: once
CDR3 DNA: TGTGCCAGCAGCACCGGGCCGACCTACAATGAGCAGTTCTTC
CDR3 protein: CASSTGPTYNEQFF

D gene: TRBD1
V gene: TRBV18
J gene: TRBJ2-3
clone size: NA
CDR3 DNA: TGTGCCAGCTCACGGGGACAGGGTACCGATACGCAGTATTTT
CDR3 protein: CASSRGQGTDTQYF

D gene: NA
V gene: TRBV7-2
J gene: TRBJ2-3
clone size: many
CDR3 DNA: TGTGCCAGCAGCTTCGCCCCGGGGTTCGATACGCAGTATTTT
CDR3 protein: CASSFAPGFDTQYF

D gene: NA
V gene: TRBV27
J gene: TRBJ1-5
clone size: NA
CDR3 DNA: TGTGCCAGCAGTTTCGTGGGGGCCAATCAGCCCCAGCATTTT
CDR3 protein: CASSFVGANQPQHF

D gene: NA
V gene: TRBV4-3
J gene: TRBJ2-7
clone size: few
CDR3 DNA: TGCGCCAGCAGCCAAGATCCAGGGCAGGGGCTCTCCGAGCAGTACTTC
CDR3 protein: CASSQDPGQGLSEQYF

D gene: NA
V gene: TRBV5-5
J gene: TRBJ2-7
clone size: few
CDR3 DNA: TGTGCCAGCAGCTCCTCTAGGGGGTACTACGAGCAGTACTTC
CDR3 protein: CASSSSRGYYEQYF

D gene: TRBD1
V gene: TRBV19
J gene: TRBJ2-1
clone size: few
CDR3 DNA: TGTGCCAGTAGTATACAGGGGGTCGACAATGAGCAGTTCTTC
CDR3 protein: CASSIQGVDNEQFF

D gene: TRBD2
V gene: TRBV20-1
J gene: TRBJ2-7
clone size: NA
CDR3 DNA: TGCAGTGCTAGAGATCTCTTTGCTAGCGGGGGAATCTACGAGCAGTACTTC
CDR3 protein: CSARDLFASGGIYEQYF

D gene: TRBD1
V gene: TRBV4-1
J gene: TRBJ2-1
clone size: NA
CDR3 DNA: TGCGCCAGCAGCCCCTCGGGGGACAGGGGGAGCTCCTACAATGAGCAGTTCTTC
CDR3 protein: CASSPSGDRGSSYNEQFF

D gene: TRBD2
V gene: TRBV29-1
J gene: TRBJ2-1
clone size: many
CDR3 DNA: TGCAGCGTTGAACTAGCGGGATCCGGAATGGATGAGCAGTTCTTC
CDR3 protein: CSVELAGSGMDEQFF

D gene: NA
V gene: TRBV7-8
J gene: TRBJ1-1
clone size: NA
CDR3 DNA: TGTGCCAGCAGCTTAGGGGGCACATTGTACACTGAAGCTTTCTTT
CDR3 protein: CASSLGGTLYTEAFF

D gene: TRBD1
V gene: TRBV5-5
J gene: TRBJ2-7
clone size: NA
CDR3 DNA: TGTGCCAGCAGCTTAGCCCCCGGGACAGGTCGGTCCTACGAGCAGTACTTC
CDR3 protein: CASSLAPGTGRSYEQYF

D gene: TRBD1
V gene: TRBV6-1
J gene: TRBJ2-7
clone size: NA
CDR3 DNA: TGTGCCAGCAGTGGTCGGGACAGGGGCTACGAGCAGTACTTC
CDR3 protein: CASSGRDRGYEQYF

D gene: TRBD2
V gene: TRBV27
J gene: TRBJ2-1
clone size: few
CDR3 DNA: TGTGCCAGCAGTTTGGGCCGGGGGGTTAATGAGCAGTTCTTC
CDR3 protein: CASSLGRGVNEQFF

D gene: NA
V gene: TRBV2
J gene: TRBJ1-4
clone size: NA
CDR3 DNA: TGTGCCAGTGTTGAGGGATCGACTAATGAAAAACTGTTTTTT
CDR3 protein: CASVEGSTNEKLFF

D gene: NA
V gene: TRBV5-1
J gene: TRBJ1-1
clone size: few
CDR3 DNA: TGCGCCAGCAGCTTGGAAGGAAGTTTGAACACTGAAGCTTTCTTT
CDR3 protein: CASSLEGSLNTEAFF

D gene: TRBD1
V gene: TRBV7-3
J gene: TRBJ1-6
clone size: once
CDR3 DNA: TGTGCCAGCAGCGTAACAGGGGTGGTGAATTCACCCCTCCACTTT
CDR3 protein: CASSVTGVVNSPLHF

D gene: NA
V gene: TRBV4-1
J gene: TRBJ1-3
clone size: NA
CDR3 DNA: TGCGCCAGCAGCCTCAGGACAGCCTCTGGAAACACCATATATTTT
CDR3 protein: CASSLRTASGNTIYF

D gene: TRBD1
V gene: TRBV5-5
J gene: TRBJ2-6
clone size: NA
CDR3 DNA: TGTGCCAGCAGCTTGTCTGGAACAGGGGGCCCTGGGGCCAACGTCCTGACTTTC
CDR3 protein: CASSLSGTGGPGANVLTF

D gene: NA
V gene: TRBV6-6
J gene: TRBJ2-7
clone size: NA
CDR3 DNA: TGTGCCAGCAGTTACTCCGGGCGGCGGGGCGAGCAGTACTTC
CDR3 protein: CASSYSGRRGEQYF

D gene: NA
V gene: TRBV9
J gene: TRBJ2-5
clone size: few
CDR3 DNA: TGTGCCAGCAGCGAACTAGGCACTTCGGAGACCCAGTACTTC
CDR3 protein: CASSELGTSETQYF

D gene: NA
V gene: TRBV4-1
J gene: TRBJ1-4
clone size: NA
CDR3 DNA: TGCGCCAGCAGCCGTCAACAGGGATATAATGAAAAACTGTTTTTT
CDR3 protein: CASSRQQGYNEKLFF

D gene: TRBD2
V gene: TRBV7-3
J gene: TRBJ2-3
clone size: NA
CDR3 DNA: TGTGCCAGCAGCTTCCGGGGGGGTTCAGATACGCAGTATTTT
CDR3 protein: CASSFRGGSDTQYF

D gene: TRBD1
V gene: TRBV4-1
J gene: TRBJ1-1
clone size: few
CDR3 DNA: TGCGCCAGCAGCCAGGGCTCTCCGGAGGGGGCCACCCTTGGAGCTTTCTTT
CDR3 protein: CASSQGSPEGATLGAFF

D gene: TRBD2
V gene: TRBV20-1
J gene: TRBJ2-5
clone size: many
CDR3 DNA: TGCAGTGCTAGACTAGCGGGGGGGCGAGAGACCCAGTACTTC
CDR3 protein: CSARLAGGRETQYF

D gene: NA
V gene: TRBV20-1
J gene: TRBJ1-5
clone size: few
CDR3 DNA: TGCAGTGCTACGACGGACCTGATATATAGCAATCAGCCCCAGCATTTT
CDR3 protein: CSATTDLIYSNQPQHF

D gene: NA
V gene: TRBV27
J gene: TRBJ1-6
clone size: NA
CDR3 DNA: TGTGCCAGCAGTCCCTTCCAGGGCTCGAAATCACCCCTCCACTTT
CDR3 protein: CASSPFQGSKSPLHF

D gene: NA
V gene: TRBV11-2
J gene: TRBJ2-7
clone size: many
CDR3 DNA: TGTGCCAGCAGTCCAACAGGGCTCGAGCAGTACTTC
CDR3 protein: CASSPTGLEQYF

D gene: NA
V gene: TRBV12-5
J gene: TRBJ2-7
clone size: NA
CDR3 DNA: TGTGCTAGTGGTCTACAGAGCTCCTACGAGCAGTACTTC
CDR3 protein: CASGLQSSYEQYF

D gene: TRBD1
V gene: TRBV20-1
J gene: TRBJ1-5
clone size: NA
CDR3 DNA: TGCAGTGCTCTCAGGTGGACAGGGGGGGATCAGCCCCAGCATTTT
CDR3 protein: CSALRWTGGDQPQHF

D gene: NA
V gene: TRBV18
J gene: TRBJ1-1
clone size: NA
CDR3 DNA: TGTGCCAGCTCACCACAATACATGAACACTGAAGCTTTCTTT
CDR3 protein: CASSPQYMNTEAFF

D gene: NA
V gene: TRBV5-4
J gene: TRBJ1-1
clone size: many
CDR3 DNA: TGTGCCAGCAGCTTGGAGGTGTGGGAGAACACTGAAGCTTTCTTT
CDR3 protein: CASSLEVWENTEAFF

D gene: NA
V gene: TRBV6-6
J gene: TRBJ1-2
clone size: few
CDR3 DNA: TGTGCCAGCAGAACCCGTGACAGCCCCCCTGGCTACACCTTC
CDR3 protein: CASRTRDSPPGYTF

D gene: NA
V gene: TRBV12-3/TRBV12-4
J gene: TRBJ1-2
clone size: NA
CDR3 DNA: TGTGCCAGCAGAGGTATCTATGGCTACACCTTC
CDR3 protein: CASRGIYGYTF

D gene: TRBD2
V gene: TRBV11-2
J gene: TRBJ2-3
clone size: few
CDR3 DNA: TGTGCCAGCAGCACGGGACTAGCGGGGGTAACAGATACGCAGTATTTT
CDR3 protein: CASSTGLAGVTDTQYF

D gene: NA
V gene: TRBV28
J gene: TRBJ2-1
clone size: NA
CDR3 DNA: TGTGCCATACGGGACACAACCTACAATGAGCAGTTCTTC
CDR3 protein: CAIRDTTYNEQFF

D gene: NA
V gene: TRBV4-1
J gene: TRBJ1-6
clone size: many
CDR3 DNA: TGCGCCAGCAGCCAAGGGAGTAGACCCCAATCACCCCTCCACTTT
CDR3 protein: CASSQGSRPQSPLHF

D gene: TRBD1
V gene: TRBV6-5
J gene: TRBJ1-2
clone size: NA
CDR3 DNA: TGTGCCAGCAGTCCCCCCGGAGGGGGCGGCTACACCTTC
CDR3 protein: CASSPPGGGGYTF

D gene: NA
V gene: TRBV7-3
J gene: TRBJ2-3
clone size: NA
CDR3 DNA: TGTGCCAGCAGCTTTGGGTCTATCTCCGGAAATACGCAGTATTTT
CDR3 protein: CASSFGSISGNTQYF

D gene: TRBD1
V gene: TRBV19
J gene: TRBJ1-1
clone size: few
CDR3 DNA: TGTGCCAGTACCGCAGGGGGGGAAGCTTTCTTT
CDR3 protein: CASTAGGEAFF

D gene: NA
V gene: TRBV25-1
J gene: TRBJ2-7
clone size: few
CDR3 DNA: TGTGCCAGCAGTGACCTTTACTACGAGCAGTACTTC
CDR3 protein: CASSDLYYEQYF

D gene: NA
V gene: TRBV6-2/TRBV6-3
J gene: TRBJ2-7
clone size: few
CDR3 DNA: TGTGCCAGCAGCCAACACTCCGACAAGTCCTACGAGCAGTACTTC
CDR3 protein: CASSQHSDKSYEQYF

D gene: NA
V gene: TRBV5-1
J gene: TRBJ2-2
clone size: few
CDR3 DNA: TGCGCCAGCAGCTTTTCCGGCGGGACAGCTGCGAACACCGGGGAGCTGTTTTTT
CDR3 protein: CASSFSGGTAANTGELFF

D gene: NA
V gene: TRBV2
J gene: TRBJ2-5
clone size: few
CDR3 DNA: TGTGCCAGCAGTGACGGGTTAAAAGAGACCCAGTACTTC
CDR3 protein: CASSDGLKETQYF

D gene: TRBD2
V gene: TRBV12-3/TRBV12-4
J gene: TRBJ2-2
clone size: few
CDR3 DNA: TGTGCCAGCAGTACTCTAGCGGGCACCGGGGAGCTGTTTTTT
CDR3 protein: CASSTLAGTGELFF

D gene: NA
V gene: TRBV28
J gene: TRBJ2-5
clone size: few
CDR3 DNA: TGTGCCAGCAGTTTCCCCAACCAAGAGACCCAGTACTTC
CDR3 protein: CASSFPNQETQYF

D gene: NA
V gene: TRBV3-1
J gene: TRBJ1-1
clone size: many
CDR3 DNA: TGTGCCAGCAGCCAAGTACCCCCTGAAGCTTTCTTT
CDR3 protein: CASSQVPPEAFF

D gene: NA
V gene: TRBV28
J gene: TRBJ1-6
clone size: NA
CDR3 DNA: TGTGCCAGCAGATCACCAGGGAATTCTAATTCACCCCTCCACTTT
CDR3 protein: CASRSPGNSNSPLHF

D gene: NA
V gene: TRBV20-1
J gene: TRBJ1-6
clone size: few
CDR3 DNA: TGCAGTGCTTATGGGGGTAACTCACCCCTCCACTTT
CDR3 protein: CSAYGGNSPLHF

D gene: NA
V gene: TRBV6-5
J gene: TRBJ2-2
clone size: NA
CDR3 DNA: TGTGCCAGCAGAAGATGGTCCGGGGAGCTGTTTTTT
CDR3 protein: CASRRWSGELFF

D gene: NA
V gene: TRBV6-6
J gene: TRBJ2-2
clone size: NA
CDR3 DNA: TGTGCCAGCGAAGAAAGCCCCGGGGAGCTGTTTTTT
CDR3 protein: CASEESPGELFF

D gene: NA
V gene: TRBV4-3
J gene: TRBJ1-1
clone size: NA
CDR3 DNA: TGCGCCAGCAGCCGCCATACTTCGAACACTGAAGCTTTCTTT
CDR3 protein: CASSRHTSNTEAFF